The clone carrying this T cell receptor beta chain was recorded at least ten times. The entry originates in a study of CD8 T cells in ankylosing spondylitis. Each TCR beta library was made by quantitative 5'-RACE that incorporated molecular barcodes. One entry per CDR3 protein results from TCRdb running MiXCR on the 5' RACE reads. The data show around 300,000 distinct CDR3 sequences, less than 25% seen once. The germline gives CDR1 SQVTM, CDR2 ANQGSEA. CDR3 size: 12 residues. V was clipped by 4 bases and J by 4 bases, with 10 bases between them. The receptor was isolated from a female donor with ankylosing spondylitis or in good health (not recorded which). Sequencing was performed on blood, either unsorted or a sorted T cell fraction (not recorded which). The genes are TRBV29-1 and TRBJ1-1; unclear D gene. The CDR3 DNA sequence: TGCAGCGTTGTGATAGCGGGCACTGAAGCTTTCTTT. Translated: CSVVIAGTEAFF.